One sample yielded the 23 T cell receptor beta chains listed below, sequenced in a study of blood T cell repertoires in COVID-19. TCRdb keeps only in-frame clones here, not all; method: immunoSEQ multiplex PCR. The sample yields under 350,000 clones, about 86% seen once. The sequencing sample was made of peripheral blood. The receptors originated from a man younger than 30 with active or convalescent COVID-19.

This chain uses TRBV24-1 with TRBJ2-5; no definite D call. Trimming cost V 5 bases and J 2 bases, with 8 bases left between them. This CDR3 region has 13 residues. Germline V gives CDR1 KGHDR, CDR2 SFDVKD. CDR3 sequence: CATSAPSQETQYF. The CDR3 bases are TGTGCCACCAGTGCCCCCTCGCAAGAGACCCAGTACTTC.

The chain recombines TRBV11-3 with TRBJ2-5; tentatively, D is TRBD2 (6 bases). V lost 0 bases to trimming and J lost 7 bases, with 18 bases between them. Germline CDR1 reads SGHNT; CDR2 reads YENEEA. The CDR3 consists of 16 residues. The CDR3: CASSLDLGAGGGTQYF. Here the CDR3 DNA reads TGTGCCAGCAGCTTAGATCTCGGAGCGGGTGGGGGGACCCAGTACTTC.

A few counts support this clone. CDR3 nucleotides: TGCGCCAGCAGTCAGACTAGCGGAAATGAGCAGTTCTTC. This sequence encodes CASSQTSGNEQFF. This chain links TRBV4-3 with TRBJ2-1; 9 bases line up with TRBD2. The CDR3 sequence is 13 residues long. V lost 6 bases to trimming and J lost 7 bases; unmatched junction nucleotides: 4. The germline V gene encodes CDR1 LGHNA and CDR2 YSLEER.

V and J are TRBV5-4 and TRBJ1-5; D not certain. The V and J ends lost 4 bases and 3 bases respectively, with 8 bases between them. Germline values: CDR1 SGHNT, CDR2 YYREEE (reference sequence). This CDR3 region has 13 residues. CDR3: CASSPSPNQPQHF. CDR3 nucleotide sequence: TGTGCCAGCAGCCCCTCTCCCAATCAGCCCCAGCATTTT.

This chain uses TRBV7-9 with TRBJ2-7; possible D gene TRBD1, 7 bases. Germline CDR1 and CDR2: SEHNR and FQNEAQ (reference sequence). The CDR3 loop spans 15 amino acids. Trimming removed 1 base from V and 4 bases from J, with 14 bases in between. CDR3: CASSLDQTGTYEQYF. DNA of the CDR3: TGTGCCAGCAGCTTAGACCAGACAGGGACTTACGAGCAGTACTTC.

V gene TRBV29-1 combines with J gene TRBJ2-1; 7 bases align to TRBD1. J gave up 4 bases and V 7 bases, and 10 bases lay outside the gene matches. Per the germline V gene, CDR1 is SQVTM and CDR2 is ANQGSEA. This CDR3 is 14 amino acids long. CDR3 region: CSASGDRNYNEQFF. The CDR3 nucleotides read TGCAGCGCCTCCGGGGACAGAAATTACAATGAGCAGTTCTTC.

V usage is TRBV6-6 and J usage is TRBJ1-2; D gene ambiguous. V was cut by 4 bases and J by 8 bases, with 11 bases left in between. CDR1 MNHNY and CDR2 SVGAGI come from the germline V gene (reference sequence). There are 12 residues in the CDR3. The CDR3 loop is CASSSTLFGYTF. The CDR3 nucleotides are TGTGCCAGCAGTTCGACACTTTTCGGCTACACCTTC.

The chain joins TRBV5-1 to TRBJ2-3; weak D call: TRBD2 (6 bases). This CDR3 has 14 amino acids. Between the trimmed V and J ends, which lost 1 base and 0 bases, there was a span of 6 bases. Germline CDR1 reads SGHRS; CDR2 reads YFSETQ. CDR3 DNA: TGCGCCAGCAGCTTGAGCGGGAGCACAGATACGCAGTATTTT. Translating gives CASSLSGSTDTQYF. Combining the CDR3 with reference TRBV5-1 and TRBJ2-3 gives the whole variable domain KAGVTQTPRYLIKTRGQQVTLSCSPISGHRSVSWYQQTPGQGLQFLFEYFSETQRNKGNFPGRFSGRQFSNSRSEMNVSTLELGDSALYLCASSLSGSTDTQYFGPGTRLTVL.

This clone was observed a single time. The CDR3 here is CSGGGGQVYVEAFF. In DNA form, the CDR3 reads TGCAGCGGAGGAGGGGGACAGGTTTATGTTGAAGCTTTCTTT. The chain joins TRBV29-1 to TRBJ1-1, with TRBD1 matching 8 bases. The CDR3 sequence is 14 residues long. The V and J ends lost 7 bases and 7 bases, in that order; junction bases with no gene match: 14. Germline lookup yields CDR1 SQVTM and CDR2 ANQGSEA. The full variable domain, in which reference TRBV29-1 and TRBJ1-1 provide the parts outside the CDR3, is SAVISQKPSRDICQRGTSLTIQCQVDSQVTMMFWYRQQPGQSLTLIATANQGSEATYESGFVIDKFPISRPNLTFSTLTVSNMSPEDSSIYLCSGGGGQVYVEAFFGQGTRLTVV.

This chain joins TRBV7-2 and TRBJ2-6; D is unclear. The CDR3 loop spans 16 amino acids. The V gene lost 3 bases and the J gene lost 0 bases, with 9 bases spanning the gap. Per the germline V gene, CDR1 is SGHTA and CDR2 is FQGNSA. DNA for the CDR3: TGTGCCAGCAGCTTCGGGTCGGGCTCTGGGGCCAACGTCCTGACTTTC. Protein: CASSFGSGSGANVLTF.

This chain connects TRBV19 to TRBJ1-2; D uncertain. Germline loops: CDR1 LNHDA, CDR2 SQIVND (reference sequence). Trimming removed 5 bases from V and 2 bases from J, with 12 bases in between. The CDR3 is 14 amino acids. The CDR3 sequence is CASSWASPNYGYTF. The CDR3, as DNA: TGTGCCAGTAGTTGGGCCAGCCCGAACTATGGCTACACCTTC.

This rearrangement joins TRBV5-4 to TRBJ1-2; D not resolved. The V gene lost 4 bases and the J gene lost 6 bases, with 22 bases spanning the gap. CDR1 is SGHNT and CDR2 is YYREEE in the germline V gene (reference sequence). The CDR3 spans 16 residues. In DNA form, the CDR3 reads TGTGCCAGCAGCGGTTCACGCGGACCTCAGGAGGATGGCTACACCTTC. Residues: CASSGSRGPQEDGYTF.

This clone appeared once. The chain carries TRBV7-2 and TRBJ2-5; 7 bases fit TRBD2. The germline gives CDR1 SGHTA, CDR2 FQGNSA. V dropped 5 bases and J dropped 5; count of bases not matched to a gene: 11. The CDR3 extends over 15 amino acids. CDR3 sequence reads: CASSLSGIELETQYF. The CDR3 nucleotides are TGTGCCAGCAGCCTCAGCGGGATCGAGTTGGAGACCCAGTACTTC.

J is TRBJ2-1 and V is TRBV24-1; TRBD2 might be the D (6 bases). CDR3 length: 15 amino acids. Germline loops: CDR1 KGHDR, CDR2 SFDVKD. The V end was cut by 9 bases, the J end by 7 bases, with 21 bases between. In DNA, the CDR3 is TGTGCCACCGGGGCCGGGAGCCTTGTGGGAAATGAGCAGTTCTTC. Amino acid sequence: CATGAGSLVGNEQFF.

The chain couples TRBV3-1 (or the pseudogene TRBV3-2) to TRBJ2-3, with D possibly matching TRBD1 (5 bases). CDR3 length: 15 amino acids. In germline, CDR1 is LGHDT, CDR2 YNNKEL (reference sequence). Deletions cut 1 base from V and 6 bases from J, with 14 bases between. The CDR3 reads CASSQVHRLSDTQYF. The CDR3 DNA sequence: TGTGCCAGCAGCCAAGTCCACAGGCTGTCGGATACGCAGTATTTT.

This chain links TRBV19 with TRBJ2-1, with 9 positions matching TRBD2. Trimming cost V 4 bases and J 7 bases; bases outside gene matches: 5. CDR3 length: 14 amino acids. Germline-derived CDR1 and CDR2 are LNHDA and SQIVND (reference sequence). CDR3 sequence: CASSNSGRSNEQFF. The CDR3 DNA is TGTGCCAGTAGTAACAGCGGGAGGTCGAATGAGCAGTTCTTC.

This clone has a handful of counts. The chain employs TRBV4-1 and TRBJ1-6, with D perhaps TRBD1 (5 bases). The CDR3 length is 16 residues. From germline, CDR1 is MGHRA and CDR2 YSYEKL. V lost 0 bases and J lost 9, with 15 bases in between. The CDR3 DNA is TGCGCCAGCAGCCAAGAGATCGGGGGAAAGCGTTCACCCCTCCACTTT. Translating it yields CASSQEIGGKRSPLHF.

The CDR3 protein is CASSLTSGIHTQYF. For the CDR3, the DNA is TGTGCCAGCAGCTTGACTAGCGGGATTCATACGCAGTATTTT. The chain uses TRBV11-2 and TRBJ2-3, with 11 bases identical to TRBD2. The germline gives CDR1 SGHAT, CDR2 FQNNGV. The V gene end was trimmed by 3 bases and the J gene end by 7 bases; junction bases not matched to a gene: 3. The CDR3 has 14 amino acids.

The rearrangement uses TRBV19 and TRBJ2-7; perhaps TRBD1 as D (6 bases). The CDR3 length is 14 residues. The V end lost 6 bases, the J end lost 4 bases, and 16 bases lay between the germline ends. Per germline, CDR1 LNHDA and CDR2 SQIVND (reference sequence). The CDR3 DNA follows: TGTGCCAGTAGCCTCAGGGGCACAGCATACGAGCAGTACTTC. Translated: CASSLRGTAYEQYF.

CDR3 bases: TGTGCCAGCAGCTTGGCTAGCGGGCTCAACACAGATACGCAGTATTTT. Translating it yields CASSLASGLNTDTQYF. V and J are TRBV5-6 and TRBJ2-3, with 8 bases aligning to TRBD2. The CDR3 is 16 residues long. V was pared by 0 bases and J by 2 bases, with 5 bases of the junction left unmatched. Germline CDR1 SGHDT, CDR2 YYEEEE.

This sequence joins TRBV30 and TRBJ1-1; tentatively, D is TRBD1 (6 bases). The ends were cut back, 3 bases at V and 1 base at J, with 9 bases in the middle. Germline lookup yields CDR1 GTSNPN and CDR2 SVGIG (reference sequence). The CDR3 extends over 13 amino acids. The CDR3 spells CAWRGGGNTEAFF. In DNA, the CDR3 is TGTGCCTGGAGAGGGGGGGGGAACACTGAAGCTTTCTTT.

This clone was observed a handful of times. The chain recombines TRBV6-6 with TRBJ2-1; 11 bases match TRBD2. The CDR3 consists of 14 residues. Germline CDR1 reads MNHNY; CDR2 reads SVGAGI (reference sequence). The V and J ends lost 8 bases and 5 bases, in that order; junction bases with no gene match: 5. The CDR3 region is CASLGLADNNEQFF. The DNA for the CDR3 is TGTGCCAGCCTGGGACTAGCGGACAACAATGAGCAGTTCTTC.

The chain is built from TRBV2 and TRBJ2-5, with D possibly being TRBD1 (6 bases). The CDR3 extends over 14 amino acids. The germline V gene has CDR1 SNHLY and CDR2 FYNNEI. Trimming stripped 10 bases from V and 4 bases from J, with 19 bases between. The CDR3 sequence: CAIGQGRRGETQYF. The CDR3, as DNA: TGTGCCATCGGGCAGGGGCGTAGAGGAGAGACCCAGTACTTC.